This TCR beta chain is drawn from a study of shared clonotypes between healthy human individuals. Background on the study: Contributing individuals were a couple of females and a few males aged 18 to 49.

Assay used: immunoSEQ multiplex PCR; TCRdb lists only in-frame clones, some missing. The top ten clones hold over 0.095% of a sample with hundreds of thousands of clones, 90% to 95% of them seen once. This clone was detected only once. The naive CD8 fraction comprised CD45RO-negative cells positively selected for CCR7 and excluded terminally differentiated effector memory CD45RA+ cells. The CDR3 runs 13 residues. Germline-derived CDR1 and CDR2 are ENHRY and SYGVKD. V was cut by 6 bases and J by 8 bases, with 13 bases left in between. V usage is TRBV10-3 and J usage is TRBJ1-4; D ambiguous. The clonotype originates from a woman under 40 in good health. The source material was naive CD8+ T cells sorted from blood. This CDR3 is CAIRKGGSEKLFF. In DNA form, the CDR3 reads TGTGCCATCAGAAAGGGCGGTAGCGAAAAACTGTTTTTT.